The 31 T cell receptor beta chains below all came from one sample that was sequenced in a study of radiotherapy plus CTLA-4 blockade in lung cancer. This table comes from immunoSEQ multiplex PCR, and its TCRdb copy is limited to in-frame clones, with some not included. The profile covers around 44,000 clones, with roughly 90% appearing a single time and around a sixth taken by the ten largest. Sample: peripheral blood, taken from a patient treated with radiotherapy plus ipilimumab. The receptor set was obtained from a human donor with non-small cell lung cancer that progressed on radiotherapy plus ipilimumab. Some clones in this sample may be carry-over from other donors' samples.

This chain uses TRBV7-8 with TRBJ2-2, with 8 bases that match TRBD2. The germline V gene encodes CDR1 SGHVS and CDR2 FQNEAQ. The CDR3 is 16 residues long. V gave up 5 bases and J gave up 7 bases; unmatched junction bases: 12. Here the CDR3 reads CASSLMEGLENGELFF. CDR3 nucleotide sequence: TGTGCCAGCAGCCTCATGGAGGGACTAGAAAACGGGGAGCTGTTTTTT.

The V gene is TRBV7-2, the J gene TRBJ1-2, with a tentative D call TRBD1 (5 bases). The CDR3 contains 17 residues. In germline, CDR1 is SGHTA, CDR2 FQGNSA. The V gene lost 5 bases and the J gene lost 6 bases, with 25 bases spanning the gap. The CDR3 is CASSTSRGGGPLDGYTF. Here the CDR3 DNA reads TGTGCCAGCAGCACATCAAGGGGCGGTGGACCCCTCGATGGCTACACCTTC. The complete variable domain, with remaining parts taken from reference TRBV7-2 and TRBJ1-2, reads GAGVSQSPSNKVTEKGKDVELRCDPISGHTALYWYRQSLGQGLEFLIYFQGNSAPDKSGLPSDRFSAERTGGSVSTLTIQRTQQEDSAVYLCASSTSRGGGPLDGYTFGSGTRLTVV.

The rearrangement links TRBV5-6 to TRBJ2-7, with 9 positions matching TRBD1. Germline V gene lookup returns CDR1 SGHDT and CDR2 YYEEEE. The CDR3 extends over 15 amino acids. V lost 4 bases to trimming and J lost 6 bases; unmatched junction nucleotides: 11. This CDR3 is CASSAAGTGRGEQYF. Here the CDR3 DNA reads TGTGCCAGCAGCGCGGCCGGGACAGGGAGAGGCGAGCAGTACTTC.

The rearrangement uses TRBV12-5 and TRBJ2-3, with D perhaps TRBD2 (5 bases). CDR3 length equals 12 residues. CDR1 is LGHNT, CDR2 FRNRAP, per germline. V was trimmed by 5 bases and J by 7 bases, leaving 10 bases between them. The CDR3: CASGHIANTQYF. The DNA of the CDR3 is TGTGCTAGTGGTCATATAGCGAATACGCAGTATTTT.

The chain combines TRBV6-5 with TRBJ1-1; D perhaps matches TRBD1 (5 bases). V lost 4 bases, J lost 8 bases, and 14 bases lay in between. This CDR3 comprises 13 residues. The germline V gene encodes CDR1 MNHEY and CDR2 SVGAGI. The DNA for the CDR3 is TGTGCCAGCAGTTCGACAGAGCATCCGGAAGCTTTCTTT. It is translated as CASSSTEHPEAFF.

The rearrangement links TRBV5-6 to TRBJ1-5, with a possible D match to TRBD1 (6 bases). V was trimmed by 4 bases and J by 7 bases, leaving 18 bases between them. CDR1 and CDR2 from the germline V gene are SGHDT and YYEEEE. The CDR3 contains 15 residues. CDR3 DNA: TGTGCCAGCAGCCAGGAGGGGGGGGCTCGCCAGCCCCAGCATTTT. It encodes CASSQEGGARQPQHF.

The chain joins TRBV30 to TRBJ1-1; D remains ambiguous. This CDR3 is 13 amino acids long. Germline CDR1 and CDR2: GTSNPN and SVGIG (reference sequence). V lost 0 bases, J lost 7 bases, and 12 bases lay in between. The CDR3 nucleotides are TGTGCCTGGAGTGTATCGGGGTGGAATGAAGCTTTCTTT. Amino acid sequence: CAWSVSGWNEAFF.

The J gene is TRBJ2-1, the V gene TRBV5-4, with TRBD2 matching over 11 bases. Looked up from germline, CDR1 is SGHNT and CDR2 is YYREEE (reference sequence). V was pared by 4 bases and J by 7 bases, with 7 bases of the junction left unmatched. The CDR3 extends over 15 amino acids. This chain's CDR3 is CASSTLAGVGNEQFF. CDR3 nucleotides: TGTGCCAGCAGCACACTAGCGGGAGTTGGTAATGAGCAGTTCTTC.

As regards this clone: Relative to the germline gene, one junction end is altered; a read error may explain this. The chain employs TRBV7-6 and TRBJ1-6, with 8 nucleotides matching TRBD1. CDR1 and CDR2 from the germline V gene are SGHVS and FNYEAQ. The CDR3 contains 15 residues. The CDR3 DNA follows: TGTGCCAGCGGCTTAGGACAGGGCCAAAATTCACCCCTCCACTTT. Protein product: CASGLGQGQNSPLHF.

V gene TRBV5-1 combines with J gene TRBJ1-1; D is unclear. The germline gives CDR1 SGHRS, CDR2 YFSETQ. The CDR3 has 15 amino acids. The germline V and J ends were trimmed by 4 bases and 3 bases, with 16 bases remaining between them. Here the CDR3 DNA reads TGCGCCAGCAGCCCCAGTCCCCGAAAATACACTGAAGCTTTCTTT. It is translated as CASSPSPRKYTEAFF.

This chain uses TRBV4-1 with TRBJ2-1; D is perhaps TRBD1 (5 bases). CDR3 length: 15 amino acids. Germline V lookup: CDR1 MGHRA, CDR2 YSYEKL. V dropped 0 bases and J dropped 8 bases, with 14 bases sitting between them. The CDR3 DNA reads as TGCGCCAGCAGCCAAGACAGGGCCTATAACGATGAGCAGTTCTTC. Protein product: CASSQDRAYNDEQFF.

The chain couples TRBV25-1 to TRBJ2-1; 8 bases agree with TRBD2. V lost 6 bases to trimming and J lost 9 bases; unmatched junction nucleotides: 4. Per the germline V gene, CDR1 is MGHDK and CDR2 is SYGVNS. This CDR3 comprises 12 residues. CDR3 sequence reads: CASRGAGVEQFF. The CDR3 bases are TGTGCCAGCAGAGGAGCGGGAGTTGAGCAGTTCTTC.

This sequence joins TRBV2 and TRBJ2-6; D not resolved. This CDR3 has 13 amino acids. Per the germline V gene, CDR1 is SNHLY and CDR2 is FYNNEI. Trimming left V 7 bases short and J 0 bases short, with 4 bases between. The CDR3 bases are TGTGCCAGCACGAGCTCTGGGGCCAACGTCCTGACTTTC. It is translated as CASTSSGANVLTF. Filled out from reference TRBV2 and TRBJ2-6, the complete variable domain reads EPEVTQTPSHQVTQMGQEVILRCVPISNHLYFYWYRQILGQKVEFLVSFYNNEISEKSEIFDDQFSVERPDGSNFTLKIRSTKLEDSAMYFCASTSSGANVLTFGAGSRLTVL.

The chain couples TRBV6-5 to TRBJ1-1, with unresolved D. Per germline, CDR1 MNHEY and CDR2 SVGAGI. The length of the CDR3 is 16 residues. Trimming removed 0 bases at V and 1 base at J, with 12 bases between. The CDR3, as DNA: TGTGCCAGCAGTTACTCGTGGGCCTCACGGAACACTGAAGCTTTCTTT. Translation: CASSYSWASRNTEAFF.

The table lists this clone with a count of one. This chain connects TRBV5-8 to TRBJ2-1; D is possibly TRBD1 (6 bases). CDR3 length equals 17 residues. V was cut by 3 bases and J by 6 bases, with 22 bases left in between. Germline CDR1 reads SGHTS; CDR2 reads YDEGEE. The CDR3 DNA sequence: TGTGCCAGCAGCTCTAGGGACACCAATCTTTATAGCAATGAGCAGTTCTTC. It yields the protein CASSSRDTNLYSNEQFF.

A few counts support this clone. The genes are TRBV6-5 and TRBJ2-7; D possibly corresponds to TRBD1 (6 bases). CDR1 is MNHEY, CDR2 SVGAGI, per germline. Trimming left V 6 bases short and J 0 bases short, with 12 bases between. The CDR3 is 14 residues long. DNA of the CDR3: TGTGCCAGCAGCTCCGGGACACCCTCCTACGAGCAGTACTTC. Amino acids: CASSSGTPSYEQYF.

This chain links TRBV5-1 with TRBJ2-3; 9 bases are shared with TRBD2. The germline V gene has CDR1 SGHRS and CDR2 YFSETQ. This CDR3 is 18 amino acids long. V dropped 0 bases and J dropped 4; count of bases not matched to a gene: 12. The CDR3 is CASSLGGLAGDYSDTQYF. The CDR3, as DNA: TGCGCCAGCAGCTTGGGCGGTTTAGCGGGAGACTATTCAGATACGCAGTATTTT.

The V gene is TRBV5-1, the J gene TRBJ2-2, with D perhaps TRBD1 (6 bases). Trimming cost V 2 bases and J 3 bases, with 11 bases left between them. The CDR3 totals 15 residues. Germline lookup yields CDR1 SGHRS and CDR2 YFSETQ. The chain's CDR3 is CASSLHHRDTGELFF. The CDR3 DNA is TGCGCCAGCAGCTTACACCACAGGGACACCGGGGAGCTGTTTTTT.

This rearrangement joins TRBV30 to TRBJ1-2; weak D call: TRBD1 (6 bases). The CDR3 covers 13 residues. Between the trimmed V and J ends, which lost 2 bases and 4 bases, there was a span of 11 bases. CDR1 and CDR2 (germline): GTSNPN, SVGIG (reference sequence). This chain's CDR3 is CAWSTGTSYGYTF. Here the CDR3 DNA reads TGTGCCTGGAGTACAGGGACCTCCTATGGCTACACCTTC.

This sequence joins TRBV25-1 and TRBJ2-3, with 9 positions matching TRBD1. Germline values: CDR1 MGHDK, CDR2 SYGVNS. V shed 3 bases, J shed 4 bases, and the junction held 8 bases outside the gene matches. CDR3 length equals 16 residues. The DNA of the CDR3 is TGTGCCAGCAGTGAGGGACAGGGAGTAGGAGCAGATACGCAGTATTTT. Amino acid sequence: CASSEGQGVGADTQYF.

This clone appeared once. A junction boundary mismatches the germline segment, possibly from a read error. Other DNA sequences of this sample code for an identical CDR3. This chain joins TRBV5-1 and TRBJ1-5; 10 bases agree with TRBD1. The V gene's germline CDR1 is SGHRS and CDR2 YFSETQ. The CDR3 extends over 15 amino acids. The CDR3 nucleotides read TGCGCCAGCAGTTTGGGGACAGGGGGCAATCAGCCCCAGCATTTT. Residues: CASSLGTGGNQPQHF.

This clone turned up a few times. DNA of the CDR3: TGTGCCAGCAGTGACTCGCGGACTAGCGGGAGGGAATCAGGGGACACCGGGGAGCTGTTTTTT. Residues: CASSDSRTSGRESGDTGELFF. The V gene is TRBV6-4, the J gene TRBJ2-2; 15 nucleotides line up with TRBD2. This CDR3 region has 21 residues. Germline V gives CDR1 MRHNA, CDR2 SNTAGT. V lost 0 bases, J lost 3 bases, and 11 bases stayed unmatched.

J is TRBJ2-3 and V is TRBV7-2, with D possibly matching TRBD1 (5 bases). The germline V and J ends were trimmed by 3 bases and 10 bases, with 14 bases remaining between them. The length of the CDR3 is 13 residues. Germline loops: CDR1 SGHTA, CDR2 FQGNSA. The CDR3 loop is CASSFTTGVAQYF. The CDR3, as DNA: TGTGCCAGCAGCTTTACCACAGGTGTTGCGCAGTATTTT.

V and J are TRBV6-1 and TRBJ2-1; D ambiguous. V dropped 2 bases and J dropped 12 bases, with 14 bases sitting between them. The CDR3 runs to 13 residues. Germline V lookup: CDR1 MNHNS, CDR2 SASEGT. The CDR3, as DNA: TGTGCCAGCAGTGAATCTCCGCTAGTGGGGCAGTTCTTC. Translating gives CASSESPLVGQFF.

CDR3 nucleotide sequence: TGTGCCAGCAGCCCGGGGGGGACAGGGTTACTCTATGGCTACACCTTC. The encoded protein is CASSPGGTGLLYGYTF. This chain connects TRBV7-2 to TRBJ1-2; 9 bases align to TRBD1. Trimming cost V 5 bases and J 4 bases; bases outside gene matches: 11. The CDR3 runs to 16 residues. Germline CDR1 SGHTA, CDR2 FQGNSA.

The CDR3 region is CASSSGTGYEQYF. In DNA, the CDR3 is TGTGCCAGCTCATCCGGGACAGGGTACGAGCAGTACTTC. The chain uses TRBV18 and TRBJ2-7; 9 positions agree with TRBD1. Per germline, CDR1 KGHSH and CDR2 LQKENI. This CDR3 is built from 13 residues. V shed 5 bases and J 4 bases; nucleotides not matched to a gene: 3.

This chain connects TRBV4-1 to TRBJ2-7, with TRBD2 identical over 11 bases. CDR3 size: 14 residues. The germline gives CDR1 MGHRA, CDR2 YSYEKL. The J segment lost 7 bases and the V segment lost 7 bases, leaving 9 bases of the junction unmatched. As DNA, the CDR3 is TGCGCCAGCAAAATAGCGGGAGGGCCGGGTGAGCAGTACTTC. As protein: CASKIAGGPGEQYF.

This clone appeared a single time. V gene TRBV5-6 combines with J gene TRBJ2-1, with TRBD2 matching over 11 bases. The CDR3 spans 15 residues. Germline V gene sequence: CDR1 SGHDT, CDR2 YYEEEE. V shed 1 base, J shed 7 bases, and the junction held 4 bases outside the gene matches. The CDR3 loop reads CASSLISGGANEQFF. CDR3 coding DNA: TGTGCCAGCAGCTTGATTAGCGGGGGGGCAAATGAGCAGTTCTTC.

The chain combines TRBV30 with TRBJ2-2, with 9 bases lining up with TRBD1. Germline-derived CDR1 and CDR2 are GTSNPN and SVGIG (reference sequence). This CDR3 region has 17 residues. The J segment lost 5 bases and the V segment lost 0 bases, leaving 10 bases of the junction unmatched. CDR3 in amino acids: CAWSVLFTGQGTGELFF. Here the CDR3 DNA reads TGTGCCTGGAGTGTACTGTTCACCGGACAGGGGACCGGGGAGCTGTTTTTT.

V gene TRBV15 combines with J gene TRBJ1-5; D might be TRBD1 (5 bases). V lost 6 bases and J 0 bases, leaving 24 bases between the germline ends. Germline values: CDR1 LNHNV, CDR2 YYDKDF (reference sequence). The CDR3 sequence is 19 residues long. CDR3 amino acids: CATSPIGGDSPYSNQPQHF. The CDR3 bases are TGTGCCACCAGTCCCATCGGAGGGGATTCTCCATATAGCAATCAGCCCCAGCATTTT.

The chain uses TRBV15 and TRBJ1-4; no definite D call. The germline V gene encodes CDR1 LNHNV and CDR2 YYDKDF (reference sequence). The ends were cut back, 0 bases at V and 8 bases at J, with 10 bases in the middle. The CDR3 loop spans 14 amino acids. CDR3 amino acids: CATSRDQFGEKLFF. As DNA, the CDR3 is TGTGCCACCAGCAGAGATCAGTTCGGGGAAAAACTGTTTTTT.